The rows below give T cell receptor beta chains drawn from one sample of a study of T cells expressing NK-cell markers. TCRdb reprocessed the 5' RACE reads and keeps a single row for each CDR3 protein, giving no DNA. The table lists 400,000 or so distinct CDR3 sequences. The sample comprised blood T cells: a sorted CD56 or NKG2C T cell subset, CD4+ or CD8+ T cells, or bulk PBMC T cells (not recorded which). The receptors here all came from a woman between 50 and 59 years old in good health. The CDR3 runs from the conserved cysteine through the conserved F or W.

TRBV7-2	TRBJ2-3	CASSLSFGGTRTQYF
TRBV14	TRBJ2-3	CASSHVGGITDTQYF
TRBV12-3/TRBV12-4	TRBJ2-2	CAGQPANTGELFF
TRBV11-2	TRBJ2-5	CASRGSGQETQYF
TRBV20-1	TRBJ2-1	CSARDRASPAFF
TRBV20-1	TRBJ2-3	CSAKGLAVPDTQYF
TRBV5-5	TRBJ2-1	CASSIAGGPSNEQFF
TRBV15	TRBJ2-1	CATSRDSPSGEQFF
TRBV10-3	TRBJ1-5	CAIREPGEPQHF
TRBV24-1	TRBJ2-1	CATSDPVGGSKAANEQFF
TRBV5-1	TRBJ2-3	CASSLDAVAFTDTQYF
TRBV7-9	TRBJ2-5	CASSPPEGFRETQYF
TRBV2	TRBJ2-2	CASIRTANTGELFF
TRBV6-5	TRBJ1-4	CASTSVGTGYEKLFF
TRBV5-1	TRBJ1-1	CASSGDGLDTEAFF
TRBV4-1	TRBJ2-2	CASSQVRTGELFF
TRBV3-1	TRBJ1-2	CASSQDRDPIYGYTF
TRBV7-8	TRBJ1-1	CASIPGTEAFF
TRBV4-2	TRBJ2-1	CASSQDPASGRAYEQFF
TRBV12-3/TRBV12-4	TRBJ2-5	CASGLGGLKGETQYF
TRBV19	TRBJ2-3	CASSASQGLYTDTQYF
TRBV5-1	TRBJ2-1	CASSQEPTNEQFF
TRBV12-3/TRBV12-4	TRBJ2-1	CASSLGTRVGNEQFF
TRBV29-1	TRBJ2-1	CSASPPGLTYNEQFF
TRBV7-9	TRBJ1-1	CASSPRQGLNTEAFF
TRBV20-1	TRBJ2-1	CSASLEADYNEQFF
TRBV20-1	TRBJ2-3	CSARDQQISTDTQYF
TRBV20-1	TRBJ2-1	CSARVLANEQFF
TRBV6-7	TRBJ2-1	CASSYLRGTSGTPVVNEQFF
TRBV6-6	TRBJ2-4	CASGETQAKNIQYF
TRBV27	TRBJ1-5	CASSLKAGWGPQHF
TRBV7-2	TRBJ1-1	CASSLAWWAFF
TRBV20-1	TRBJ2-1	CSASKAGEVDEQFF
TRBV4-1	TRBJ2-1	CASGPDVSYSYNEQFF
TRBV19	TRBJ2-1	CASSIAPHGRNEQFF
TRBV9	TRBJ2-7	CASAAGTAQNEQYF